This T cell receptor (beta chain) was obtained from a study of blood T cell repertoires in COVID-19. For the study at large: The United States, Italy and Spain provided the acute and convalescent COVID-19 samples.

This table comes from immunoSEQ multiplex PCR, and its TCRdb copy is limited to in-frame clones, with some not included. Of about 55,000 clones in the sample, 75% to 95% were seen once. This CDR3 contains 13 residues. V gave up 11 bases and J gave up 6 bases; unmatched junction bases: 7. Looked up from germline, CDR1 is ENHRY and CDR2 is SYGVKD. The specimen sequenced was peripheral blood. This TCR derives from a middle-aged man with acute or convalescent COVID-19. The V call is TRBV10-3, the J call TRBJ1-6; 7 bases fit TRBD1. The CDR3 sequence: CAVHGTANSPLHF. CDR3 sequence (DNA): TGTGCCGTCCACGGGACAGCTAATTCACCCCTCCACTTT.